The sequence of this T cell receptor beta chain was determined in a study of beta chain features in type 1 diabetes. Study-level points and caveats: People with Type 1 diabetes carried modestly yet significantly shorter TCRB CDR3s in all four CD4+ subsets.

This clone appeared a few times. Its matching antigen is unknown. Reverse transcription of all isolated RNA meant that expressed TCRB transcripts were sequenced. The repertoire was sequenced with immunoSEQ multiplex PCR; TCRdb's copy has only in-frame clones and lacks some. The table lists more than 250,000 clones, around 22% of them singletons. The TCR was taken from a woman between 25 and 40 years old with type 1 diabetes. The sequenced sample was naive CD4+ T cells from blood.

The CDR3 is CSAGGRTSGRDEELFF. CDR3 nucleotide sequence: TGCAGCGCTGGAGGGAGGACTAGCGGGAGAGACGAGGAGCTGTTTTTT. This chain connects TRBV29-1 to TRBJ2-2; 13 nucleotides line up with TRBD2. This CDR3 is 16 amino acids long. Germline lookup yields CDR1 SQVTM and CDR2 ANQGSEA. Trimming cost V 7 bases and J 10 bases; bases outside gene matches: 15.